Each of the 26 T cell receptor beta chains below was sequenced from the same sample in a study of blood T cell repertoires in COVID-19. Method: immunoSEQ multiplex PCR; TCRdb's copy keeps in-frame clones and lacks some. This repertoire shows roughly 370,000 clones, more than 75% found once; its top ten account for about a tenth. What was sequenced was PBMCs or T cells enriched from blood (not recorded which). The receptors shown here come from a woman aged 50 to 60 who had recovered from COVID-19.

This CDR3 is CASSYGGNEQFF. Here the CDR3 DNA reads TGTGCCAGCAGTTACGGAGGAAATGAGCAGTTCTTC. The chain couples TRBV6-5 to TRBJ2-1; D might be TRBD2 (5 bases). V was clipped by 2 bases and J by 7 bases, with 6 bases between them. The CDR3 contains 12 residues. Germline lookup yields CDR1 MNHEY and CDR2 SVGAGI.

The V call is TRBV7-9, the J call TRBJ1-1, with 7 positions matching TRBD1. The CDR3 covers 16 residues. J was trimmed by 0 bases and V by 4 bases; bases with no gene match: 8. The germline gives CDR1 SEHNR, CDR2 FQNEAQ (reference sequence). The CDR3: CASSSLGTVMNTEAFF. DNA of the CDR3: TGTGCCAGCAGCTCCCTCGGGACAGTGATGAACACTGAAGCTTTCTTT.

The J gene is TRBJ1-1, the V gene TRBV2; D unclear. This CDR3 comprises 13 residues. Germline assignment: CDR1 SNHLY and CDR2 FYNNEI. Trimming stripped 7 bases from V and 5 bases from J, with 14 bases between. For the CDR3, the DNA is TGTGCCAGCACGAGGGAGGGAAGAACTGAAGCTTTCTTT. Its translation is CASTREGRTEAFF.

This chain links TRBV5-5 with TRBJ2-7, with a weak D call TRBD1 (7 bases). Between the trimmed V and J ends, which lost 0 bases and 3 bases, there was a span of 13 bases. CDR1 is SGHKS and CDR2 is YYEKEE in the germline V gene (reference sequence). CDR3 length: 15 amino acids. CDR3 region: CASSLVGGGIYEQYF. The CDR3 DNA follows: TGTGCCAGCAGCTTGGTTGGAGGGGGCATCTACGAGCAGTACTTC.

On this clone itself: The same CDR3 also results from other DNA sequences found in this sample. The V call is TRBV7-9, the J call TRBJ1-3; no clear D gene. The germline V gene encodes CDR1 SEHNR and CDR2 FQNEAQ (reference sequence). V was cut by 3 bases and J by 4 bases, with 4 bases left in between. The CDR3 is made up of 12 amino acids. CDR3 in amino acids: CASSFLGNTIYF. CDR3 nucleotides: TGTGCCAGCAGCTTCTTGGGAAACACCATATATTTT.

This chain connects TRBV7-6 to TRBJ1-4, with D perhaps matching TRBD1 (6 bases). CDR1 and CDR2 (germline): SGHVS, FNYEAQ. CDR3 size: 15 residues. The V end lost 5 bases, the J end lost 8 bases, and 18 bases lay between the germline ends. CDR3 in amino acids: CASSTKGDRLEKLFF. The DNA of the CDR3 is TGTGCCAGCAGCACCAAAGGCGACAGGCTGGAAAAACTGTTTTTT.

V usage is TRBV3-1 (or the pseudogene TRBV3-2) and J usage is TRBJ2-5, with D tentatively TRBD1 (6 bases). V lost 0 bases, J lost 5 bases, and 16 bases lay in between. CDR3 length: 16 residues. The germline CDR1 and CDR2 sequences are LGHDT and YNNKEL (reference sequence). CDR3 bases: TGTGCCAGCAGCCAAGAAGAGGTCAGGGGTGGGGAGACCCAGTACTTC. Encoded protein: CASSQEEVRGGETQYF.

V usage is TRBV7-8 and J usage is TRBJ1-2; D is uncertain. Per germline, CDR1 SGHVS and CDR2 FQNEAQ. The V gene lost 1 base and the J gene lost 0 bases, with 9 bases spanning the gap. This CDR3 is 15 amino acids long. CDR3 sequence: CASSLVRQANYGYTF. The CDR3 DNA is TGTGCCAGCAGCTTAGTCAGACAAGCTAACTATGGCTACACCTTC.

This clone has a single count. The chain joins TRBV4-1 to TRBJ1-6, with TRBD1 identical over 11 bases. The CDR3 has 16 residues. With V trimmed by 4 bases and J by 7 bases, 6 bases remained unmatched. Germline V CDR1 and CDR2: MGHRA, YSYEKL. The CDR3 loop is CASSPMGQGGNSPLHF. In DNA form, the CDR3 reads TGCGCCAGCAGCCCTATGGGACAGGGGGGAAATTCACCCCTCCACTTT.

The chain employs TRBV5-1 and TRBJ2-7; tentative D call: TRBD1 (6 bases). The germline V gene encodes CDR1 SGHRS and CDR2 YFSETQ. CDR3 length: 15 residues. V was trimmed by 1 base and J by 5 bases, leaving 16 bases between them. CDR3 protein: CASSLFSVRGDEQYF. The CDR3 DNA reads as TGCGCCAGCAGCTTGTTTAGCGTCAGGGGCGACGAGCAGTACTTC.

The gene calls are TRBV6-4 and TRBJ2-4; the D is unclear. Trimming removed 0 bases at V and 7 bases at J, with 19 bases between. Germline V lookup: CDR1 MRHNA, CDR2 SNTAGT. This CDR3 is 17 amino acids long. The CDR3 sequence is CASSDSKAAGFGNIQYF. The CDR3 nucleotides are TGTGCCAGCAGTGACTCGAAGGCAGCCGGGTTCGGGAACATTCAGTACTTC.

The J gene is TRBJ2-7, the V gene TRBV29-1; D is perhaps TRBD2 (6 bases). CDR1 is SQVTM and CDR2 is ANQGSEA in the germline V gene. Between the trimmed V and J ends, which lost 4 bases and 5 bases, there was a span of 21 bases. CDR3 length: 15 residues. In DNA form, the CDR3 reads TGCAGCGTTGGATGGGGTACTAGCTCAATCGACGAGCAGTACTTC. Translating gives CSVGWGTSSIDEQYF.

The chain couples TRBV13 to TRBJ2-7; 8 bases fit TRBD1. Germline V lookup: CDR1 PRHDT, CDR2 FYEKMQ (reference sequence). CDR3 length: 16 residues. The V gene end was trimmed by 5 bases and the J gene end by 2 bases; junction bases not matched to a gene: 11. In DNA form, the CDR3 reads TGTGCCAGCAGCCCCCCCAGACCAGGGGGCGCCTACGAGCAGTACTTC. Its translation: CASSPPRPGGAYEQYF.

The CDR3 sequence: CASSLPQGQMRTGELFF. CDR3 sequence (DNA): TGTGCCAGCAGCCTTCCTCAAGGACAGATGAGAACCGGGGAGCTGTTTTTT. The chain joins TRBV4-2 to TRBJ2-2, with TRBD1 as a possible D gene (6 bases). The CDR3 length is 17 residues. Germline CDR1 and CDR2: LGHNA and YNFKEQ. Trimming pared 4 bases from V and 5 bases from J, leaving 20 bases between.

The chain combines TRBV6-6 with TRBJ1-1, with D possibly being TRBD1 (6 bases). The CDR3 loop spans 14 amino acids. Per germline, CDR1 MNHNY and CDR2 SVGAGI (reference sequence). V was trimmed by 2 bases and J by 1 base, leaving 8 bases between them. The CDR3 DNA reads TGTGCCAGCAGTTACGGGGGCGAGAACACTGAAGCTTTCTTT. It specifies CASSYGGENTEAFF.

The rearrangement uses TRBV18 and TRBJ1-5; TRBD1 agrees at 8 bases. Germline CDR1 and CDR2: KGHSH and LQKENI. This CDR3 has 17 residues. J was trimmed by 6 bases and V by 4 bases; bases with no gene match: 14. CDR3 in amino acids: CASSRGQGWDPSQPQHF. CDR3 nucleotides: TGTGCCAGCTCACGTGGACAGGGTTGGGACCCGAGTCAGCCCCAGCATTTT.

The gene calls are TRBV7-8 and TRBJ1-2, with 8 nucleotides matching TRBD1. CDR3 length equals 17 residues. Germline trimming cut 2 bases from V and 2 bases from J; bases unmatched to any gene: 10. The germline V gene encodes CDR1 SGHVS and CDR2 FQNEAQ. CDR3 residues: CASSLSPQGARNYGYTF. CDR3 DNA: TGTGCCAGCAGCTTATCGCCCCAGGGGGCGAGAAACTATGGCTACACCTTC.

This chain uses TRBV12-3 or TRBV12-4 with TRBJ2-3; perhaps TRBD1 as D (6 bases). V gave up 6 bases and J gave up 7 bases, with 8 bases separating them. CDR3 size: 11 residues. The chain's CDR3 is CASRQGYTQYF. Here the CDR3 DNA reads TGTGCCAGCAGACAGGGATATACGCAGTATTTT.

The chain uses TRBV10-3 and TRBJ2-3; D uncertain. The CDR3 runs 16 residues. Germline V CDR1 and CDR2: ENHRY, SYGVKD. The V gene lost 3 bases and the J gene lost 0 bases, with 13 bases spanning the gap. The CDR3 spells CAISDQLQTSTDTQYF. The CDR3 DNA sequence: TGTGCCATCAGTGACCAACTTCAAACTAGCACAGATACGCAGTATTTT.

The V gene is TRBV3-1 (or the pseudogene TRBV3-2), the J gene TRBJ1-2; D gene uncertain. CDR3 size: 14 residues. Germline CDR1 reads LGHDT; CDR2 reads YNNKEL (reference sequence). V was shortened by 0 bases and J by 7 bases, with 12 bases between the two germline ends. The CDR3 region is CASSQEGVEAGYTF. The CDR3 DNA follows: TGTGCCAGCAGCCAAGAGGGTGTAGAGGCTGGCTACACCTTC.

The DNA for the CDR3 is TGTGCCAGCAGCGAAAGGAGGAACACTGAAGCTTTCTTT. As protein: CASSERRNTEAFF. V and J are TRBV3-1 (or the pseudogene TRBV3-2) and TRBJ1-1; D is ambiguous. Germline lookup yields CDR1 LGHDT and CDR2 YNNKEL (reference sequence). This CDR3 spans 13 amino acids. Trimming took 5 bases from V and 1 from J, leaving 8 bases between them.

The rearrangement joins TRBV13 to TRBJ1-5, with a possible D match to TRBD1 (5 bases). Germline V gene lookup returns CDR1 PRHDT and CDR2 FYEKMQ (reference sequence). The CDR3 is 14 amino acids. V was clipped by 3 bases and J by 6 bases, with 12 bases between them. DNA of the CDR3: TGTGCCAGCAGCTTGGGGCAGGGCCGTCAGCCCCAGCATTTT. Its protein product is CASSLGQGRQPQHF.

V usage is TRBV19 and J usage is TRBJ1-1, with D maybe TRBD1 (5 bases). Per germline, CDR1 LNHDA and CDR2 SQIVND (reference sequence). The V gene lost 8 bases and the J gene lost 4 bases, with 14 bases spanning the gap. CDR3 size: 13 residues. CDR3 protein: CASAEGASTEAFF. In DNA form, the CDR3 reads TGTGCCAGTGCCGAAGGGGCGTCCACTGAAGCTTTCTTT.

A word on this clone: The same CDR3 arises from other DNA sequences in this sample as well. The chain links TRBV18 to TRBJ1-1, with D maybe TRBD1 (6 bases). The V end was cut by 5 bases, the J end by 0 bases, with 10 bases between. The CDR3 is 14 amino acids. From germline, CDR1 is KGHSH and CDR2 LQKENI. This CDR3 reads CASSLDSLNTEAFF. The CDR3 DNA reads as TGTGCCAGCTCATTGGACAGCTTGAACACTGAAGCTTTCTTT.

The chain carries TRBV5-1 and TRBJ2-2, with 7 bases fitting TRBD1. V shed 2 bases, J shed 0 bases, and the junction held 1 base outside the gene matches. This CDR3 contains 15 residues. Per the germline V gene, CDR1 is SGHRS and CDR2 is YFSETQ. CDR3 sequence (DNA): TGCGCCAGCAGCTTAGGGACAGCGAACACCGGGGAGCTGTTTTTT. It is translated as CASSLGTANTGELFF. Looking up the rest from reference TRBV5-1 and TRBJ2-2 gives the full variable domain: KAGVTQTPRYLIKTRGQQVTLSCSPISGHRSVSWYQQTPGQGLQFLFEYFSETQRNKGNFPGRFSGRQFSNSRSEMNVSTLELGDSALYLCASSLGTANTGELFFGEGSRLTVL.

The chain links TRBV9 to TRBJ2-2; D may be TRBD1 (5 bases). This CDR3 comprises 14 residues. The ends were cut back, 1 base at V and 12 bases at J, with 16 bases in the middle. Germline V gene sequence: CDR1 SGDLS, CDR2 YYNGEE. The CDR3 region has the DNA TGTGCCAGCAGCGTACAAGGGGCCGCCGAACAGCTGTTTTTT. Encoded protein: CASSVQGAAEQLFF.